The subject of this entry is one T cell receptor (beta chain). There is no known antigen for this receptor. Within one base of it there is no much larger clone, and no base qualities were kept. The data were taken from a study of response to subunit inactivated influenza vaccine (dated by TCRdb to 2016 to 2019). A note on the overall study: Deep quantitative T cell receptor repertoire profiling was used in the study to track responses to a trivalent subunit inactivated influenza vaccine.

The germline V gene gives CDR1 as LGHNA and CDR2 as YSLEER. The CDR3 contains 15 residues, cysteine and phenylalanine counted. Kept here is only the CDR3 DNA, which spans 45 bases and is read in frame from base 1. V is shortened by 1 base, J by 0 bases, and the region joining them spans 7 bases. Here is what the overall study found, with its caveats: It was suggested by the authors that each seasonal influenza vaccination may recruit only a limited number of new T cells.

The protocol used for the library was RT-PCR. The sequencer listed for this sample is Illumina HiSeq 2500. TCRdb reran the public reads through fastp at Q25 and MiXCR, keeping productive beta chains. A single entry per CDR3 protein holds the most common genes and DNA from its merged rows. This sample comprises about 570,000 distinct CDR3 sequences, about 11% of them detected only once. The ten largest clones represent roughly 11% of the sample. These same data were also listed under a study on T cells expressing NK-cell markers. The second study, in turn, reports: TCR beta cDNA libraries were prepared using 5'RACE template switching, which introduced a universal primer site and unique molecular identifiers. TCR beta-chain repertoires were profiled in sorted CD3+CD56+NKG2C+, CD3+CD56+NKG2C- and CD3+CD56-NKG2C+ T-cell subsets from eight donors. Seven of the eight sequenced donors were HCMV-seropositive and one was HCMV-seronegative. In several experiments an anti-gammadeltaTCR antibody was added to restrict sorting to alphabetaTCR-expressing T cells. In 5 to 7 donors, the dominant CD3+CD56+NKG2C+ clonotypes ranked among the top 10 CD8+ clonotypes, making up roughly 1.0-7.0% of CD8+ T cells. Those dominant clonotypes were again the most abundant among CD3+CD56-NKG2C+ cells in several donors, at about 25-60.1%. Whether the expanded NKG2C-expressing T cell clones were specific for HCMV antigens was left unclear. The study sequenced eight donors, all healthy volunteers chosen at random: three men and five women. A commercial ELISA kit detecting HCMV-specific IgG in serum was used to determine HCMV serostatus. Ficoll density gradient centrifugation was used to isolate peripheral blood mononuclear cells from blood. Bulk peripheral blood T-cell repertoires were additionally sequenced from unsorted PBMC for about six donors. cDNA synthesis was primed from the TCR beta constant segment, followed by two successive PCR amplification steps. Illumina HiSeq 2000/2500, MiSeq or NextSeq was used to sequence libraries as 2 x 150 bp reads. MIGEC handled demultiplexing of the reads and grouping by UMI, while MiTCR was used to assemble and quantify clonotypes. To exclude erroneous sequences, any TCR cDNA sequence not supported by at least two reads was discarded. The tcR package was used for downstream repertoire analysis, and clonotypes were matched between fractions using CDR3 nucleotide sequence together with V segment. Antigen specificity was annotated against VDJdb with VDJmatch, allowing one amino acid substitution in CDR3.

The sequence was obtained from a man in his fifties who received an inactivated influenza vaccine. Donor details come from another sample of the same person, matched by shared clones. The chain couples TRBV4-3 to TRBJ2-1, with a weak D call of TRBD2 (6 bases match). The sequences come from PBMCs from blood, collected on the day of vaccination. The CDR3 sequence is CASSQGTISYNEQFF. The nucleotide sequence is TGCGCCAGCAGCCAAGGGACTATCTCCTACAATGAGCAGTTCTTC.